These 24 T cell receptor beta chains share one sample of origin, sequenced in a study of Ad26.COV2.S vaccination and SARS-CoV-2 variants. Treatment given: about 20 received Ad26.COV2.S at low or high dose, single or two shots; about 5 received placebo; per-sample allocation not given. Following the first vaccine or placebo injection, samples were taken on day 63. Some clones are missing from TCRdb's copy, which holds only in-frame ones; the method was immunoSEQ multiplex PCR. This sample has a few hundred thousand clones, with roughly 90% found just once. The sequences come from peripheral blood, collected in a trial of Ad26.COV2.S vaccine versus placebo. These receptors all come from a person aged 18-60 years who received the Ad26.COV2.S COVID-19 vaccine or a placebo.

This chain connects TRBV3-1 (or the pseudogene TRBV3-2) to TRBJ2-7; TRBD2 is a possible D gene (5 bases). The CDR3 runs 14 residues. Germline V gene data show CDR1 as LGHDT and CDR2 as YNNKEL (reference sequence). Between the trimmed V and J ends, which lost 4 bases and 7 bases, there was a span of 17 bases. The CDR3 sequence is CASSPRALKAEQYF. DNA of the CDR3: TGTGCCAGCAGCCCGCGGGCACTAAAGGCGGAGCAGTACTTC.

The chain recombines TRBV3-1 (or the pseudogene TRBV3-2) with TRBJ2-7, with 9 positions matching TRBD2. This CDR3 contains 15 residues. Germline CDR1 LGHDT, CDR2 YNNKEL (reference sequence). With V trimmed by 0 bases and J by 4 bases, 4 bases remained unmatched. CDR3 nucleotide sequence: TGTGCCAGCAGCCAAGAGGCTAGCGGGGCATACGAGCAGTACTTC. This translates into CASSQEASGAYEQYF.

The CDR3 DNA is TGCAGCGCGGCTGGGACAGGGGAGACCCAGTACTTC. The encoded protein is CSAAGTGETQYF. The chain employs TRBV29-1 and TRBJ2-5; 9 nucleotides line up with TRBD1. Germline V CDR1 and CDR2: SQVTM, ANQGSEA. The CDR3 has 12 amino acids. The junction had 5 bases not matched to a gene; V was cut back by 7 bases and J by 5 bases.

The V and J genes are TRBV9 and TRBJ2-7, with TRBD1 identical over 9 bases. V gave up 4 bases and J gave up 7 bases; unmatched junction bases: 15. Germline CDR1 and CDR2: SGDLS and YYNGEE. The CDR3 runs 16 residues. The CDR3 bases are TGTGCCAGCAGCTCCCACAGGGGGCGGAATTTGGGAGAGCAGTACTTC. Amino acids: CASSSHRGRNLGEQYF.

The chain joins TRBV7-2 to TRBJ2-7; the D gene is possibly TRBD1 (5 bases). With 1 base removed from V and 7 bases from J, the gap between germline ends came to 14 bases. Germline V gives CDR1 SGHTA, CDR2 FQGNSA. CDR3 size: 14 residues. DNA for the CDR3: TGTGCCAGCAGCTTAGTGGGGCAGTCGGGTGAGCAGTACTTC. It translates to CASSLVGQSGEQYF.

The J gene is TRBJ2-3, the V gene TRBV15; TRBD2 agrees at 12 bases. There are 17 residues in the CDR3. The germline V gene has CDR1 LNHNV and CDR2 YYDKDF (reference sequence). V lost 0 bases, J lost 6 bases, and 7 bases stayed unmatched. Here the CDR3 reads CATSRDFGTSGGDTQYF. The CDR3 bases are TGTGCCACCAGCAGAGATTTTGGTACTAGCGGGGGGGATACGCAGTATTTT.

This chain links TRBV7-8 with TRBJ2-5, with D possibly being TRBD1 or TRBD2 (5 bases each). V lost 1 base and J 5 bases, leaving 11 bases between the germline ends. The germline CDR1 and CDR2 sequences are SGHVS and FQNEAQ. CDR3 size: 14 residues. The CDR3 DNA sequence: TGTGCCAGCAGCTTAGTCGGGGCTTGGGAGACCCAGTACTTC. Its translation: CASSLVGAWETQYF.

The chain couples TRBV9 to TRBJ2-3; D remains ambiguous. CDR1 and CDR2 from the germline V gene are SGDLS and YYNGEE. V shed 0 bases and J shed 6 bases, with 20 bases lying between them. This CDR3 comprises 17 residues. As DNA, the CDR3 is TGTGCCAGCAGCGTAGACCCTATCGGCCCTGATCCGGATACGCAGTATTTT. Encoded protein: CASSVDPIGPDPDTQYF.

The V call is TRBV2, the J call TRBJ1-4; tentatively, D is TRBD1 (5 bases). This CDR3 is built from 15 residues. Per the germline V gene, CDR1 is SNHLY and CDR2 is FYNNEI. Between the trimmed V and J ends, which lost 1 base and 4 bases, there was a span of 10 bases. The DNA for the CDR3 is TGTGCCAGCAGTGAAGTGGACGGGGGTAATGAAAAACTGTTTTTT. Its protein is CASSEVDGGNEKLFF.

Of note for this clone: In the same sample, other DNA sequences code for this CDR3. The J gene is TRBJ1-1, the V gene TRBV7-9; D not resolved. The CDR3 runs 12 residues. Trimming took 5 bases from V and 6 from J, leaving 10 bases between them. The germline V gene has CDR1 SEHNR and CDR2 FQNEAQ (reference sequence). In nucleotides, the CDR3 is TGTGCCAGCAGCCTCGGGAGGGCTGAAGCTTTCTTT. The encoded protein is CASSLGRAEAFF.

This chain uses TRBV7-9 with TRBJ2-5, with 7 bases aligning to TRBD1. The V gene end was trimmed by 2 bases and the J gene end by 2 bases; junction bases not matched to a gene: 11. Germline CDR1 and CDR2: SEHNR and FQNEAQ (reference sequence). This CDR3 region has 17 residues. The CDR3 spells CASSLLDRVWKQETQYF. The CDR3 DNA follows: TGTGCCAGCAGCTTATTAGACAGGGTTTGGAAGCAAGAGACCCAGTACTTC. Full variable domain (missing parts from reference TRBV7-9 and TRBJ2-5): DTGVSQNPRHKITKRGQNVTFRCDPISEHNRLYWYRQTLGQGPEFLTYFQNEAQLEKSRLLSDRFSAERPKGSFSTLEIQRTEQGDSAMYLCASSLLDRVWKQETQYFGPGTRLLVL.

In this sample, this clone turned up once. This chain uses TRBV5-6 with TRBJ2-3; TRBD2 matches 8 bases. The ends lost 4 bases at V and 2 bases at J; junction bases unmatched: 9. Germline V gene sequence: CDR1 SGHDT, CDR2 YYEEEE. The CDR3 consists of 16 residues. The CDR3 DNA sequence: TGTGCCAGCAGCCCGGCCGGGACTAGGTCCACAGATACGCAGTATTTT. Its translation is CASSPAGTRSTDTQYF.

The chain employs TRBV10-1 and TRBJ1-1, with D tentatively TRBD1 (6 bases). Between the trimmed V and J ends, which lost 3 bases and 7 bases, there was a span of 24 bases. The V gene's germline CDR1 is WNHNN and CDR2 SYGVQD (reference sequence). The CDR3 covers 17 residues. The CDR3 DNA reads as TGCGCCAGCAGTGACTCCCCTCGGGGGGCGCGGGCCTTTGAAGCTTTCTTT. It specifies CASSDSPRGARAFEAFF.

CDR3 coding DNA: TGTGCCAGCAGCTTAGGCCAGGGGATTTACAATGAGCAGTTCTTC. Its protein is CASSLGQGIYNEQFF. The rearrangement links TRBV7-7 to TRBJ2-1; D is perhaps TRBD1 (6 bases). Trimming shortened V by 1 base and J by 4 bases, and 11 bases separated the two germline ends. Germline-derived CDR1 and CDR2 are SSHAT and FNYEAQ (reference sequence). The CDR3 covers 15 residues.

The V gene is TRBV5-1, the J gene TRBJ2-7, with 7 bases that match TRBD2. Trimming removed 3 bases from V and 7 bases from J; junction bases left unmatched: 10. This CDR3 is built from 14 residues. Germline assignment: CDR1 SGHRS and CDR2 YFSETQ. In DNA form, the CDR3 reads TGCGCCAGCAGCTCCCTTTCTGGGAGGGAAGAGCAGTACTTC. This sequence encodes CASSSLSGREEQYF.

The chain joins TRBV6-2 or TRBV6-3 to TRBJ1-1, with D uncertain. Trimming removed 2 bases at V and 6 bases at J, with 13 bases between. Germline loops: CDR1 MNHEY, CDR2 SVGEGT. The CDR3 has 14 amino acids. CDR3 DNA sequence: TGTGCCAGCAGTTACGGGATTAGAAGGGCTGAAGCTTTCTTT. It yields the protein CASSYGIRRAEAFF.

CDR3 amino acids: CASSLAARDGTQYF. CDR3 DNA sequence: TGCGCCAGCAGCTTGGCCGCGAGGGATGGGACCCAGTACTTC. The chain uses TRBV5-1 and TRBJ2-5; the D gene is possibly TRBD2 (5 bases). Germline CDR1 is SGHRS and CDR2 is YFSETQ. There are 14 residues in the CDR3. Trimming cost V 0 bases and J 7 bases, with 13 bases left between them. The entire variable domain, with the rest obtained from reference TRBV5-1 and TRBJ2-5, is as follows: KAGVTQTPRYLIKTRGQQVTLSCSPISGHRSVSWYQQTPGQGLQFLFEYFSETQRNKGNFPGRFSGRQFSNSRSEMNVSTLELGDSALYLCASSLAARDGTQYFGPGTRLLVL.

The chain employs TRBV7-6 and TRBJ2-2; weak D call: TRBD1 (6 bases). Germline values: CDR1 SGHVS, CDR2 FNYEAQ. V was clipped by 6 bases and J by 3 bases, with 14 bases between them. The CDR3 runs 15 residues. This CDR3 reads CASRRATGHTGELFF. The CDR3 DNA reads as TGTGCCAGCAGACGGGCGACAGGCCACACCGGGGAGCTGTTTTTT. Looking up the rest from reference TRBV7-6 and TRBJ2-2 gives the full variable domain: GAGVSQSPRYKVTKRGQDVALRCDPISGHVSLYWYRQALGQGPEFLTYFNYEAQQDKSGLPNDRFSAERPEGSISTLTIQRTEQRDSAMYRCASRRATGHTGELFFGEGSRLTVL.

This chain connects TRBV7-3 to TRBJ2-1; tentatively, D is TRBD1 (6 bases). The germline CDR1 and CDR2 sequences are SGHTA and FQGTGA. Trimming cost V 1 base and J 7 bases, with 8 bases left between them. The CDR3 loop spans 13 amino acids. The DNA of the CDR3 is TGTGCCAGCAGCTTAAACAGGGATAATGAGCAGTTCTTC. Protein sequence: CASSLNRDNEQFF.

The gene calls are TRBV6-4 and TRBJ2-2, with D tentatively TRBD2 (5 bases). The CDR3 length is 13 residues. CDR1 is MRHNA, CDR2 SNTAGT, per germline. V lost 6 bases to trimming and J lost 7 bases, with 12 bases between them. The CDR3 DNA is TGTGCCAGCAGCCTGGCCGGGAACGGGGAGCTGTTTTTT. Translating gives CASSLAGNGELFF.

This rearrangement joins TRBV6-4 to TRBJ2-3, with TRBD2 matching over 12 bases. Germline V CDR1 and CDR2: MRHNA, SNTAGT. V was clipped by 4 bases and J by 1 base; unmatched bases: 0. CDR3 length: 15 amino acids. This CDR3 is CASSGLAGGTDTQYF. The DNA of the CDR3 is TGTGCCAGCAGTGGACTAGCGGGGGGCACAGATACGCAGTATTTT.

The chain carries TRBV7-9 and TRBJ1-5; D not resolved. The CDR3 is made up of 16 amino acids. V was clipped by 0 bases and J by 0 bases, with 9 bases between them. Germline CDR1 reads SEHNR; CDR2 reads FQNEAQ (reference sequence). CDR3 coding DNA: TGTGCCAGCAGCTTAGCGGGGTTTGGTAGCAATCAGCCCCAGCATTTT. This encodes CASSLAGFGSNQPQHF.

The chain uses TRBV4-1 and TRBJ2-3; D may correspond to TRBD1 or TRBD2 (6 bases each). Germline-derived CDR1 and CDR2 are MGHRA and YSYEKL. Between the trimmed V and J ends, which lost 0 bases and 2 bases, there was a span of 12 bases. This CDR3 is 16 amino acids long. The chain's CDR3 is CASSQDFGGLTDTQYF. The CDR3 DNA follows: TGCGCCAGCAGCCAAGATTTCGGGGGCCTCACAGATACGCAGTATTTT.

This clone was seen only a few times. The chain combines TRBV2 with TRBJ1-2, with 8 bases aligning to TRBD1. CDR3 length: 15 residues. The trim removed 5 bases at V and 6 bases at J, leaving 11 bases unmatched. The V gene's germline CDR1 is SNHLY and CDR2 FYNNEI. The CDR3 spells CASSPQPGQVNGYTF. The CDR3 nucleotides are TGTGCCAGCAGTCCTCAACCGGGACAGGTGAATGGCTACACCTTC. Full variable domain (remainder filled in from reference TRBV2 and TRBJ1-2): EPEVTQTPSHQVTQMGQEVILRCVPISNHLYFYWYRQILGQKVEFLVSFYNNEISEKSEIFDDQFSVERPDGSNFTLKIRSTKLEDSAMYFCASSPQPGQVNGYTFGSGTRLTVV.